This entry is about one T cell receptor (beta chain). This sample stems from a study of blood T cell repertoires in COVID-19. Study information: Donors in the United States, Italy and Spain gave samples during acute or convalescent COVID-19.

The method was immunoSEQ multiplex PCR; TCRdb's version includes in-frame clones alone and lacks a portion of them. The table lists some 200,000 clones, 83% of them singletons. The CDR3 is made up of 13 amino acids. Deletions cut 3 bases from V and 5 bases from J, with 9 bases between. Germline CDR1 SGHAT, CDR2 FQNNGV. Exposed enrollees encountered a COVID-19 case at some point within 2 weeks before study entry. V is TRBV11-2 and J is TRBJ2-3; weak D call: TRBD2 (6 bases). Sequencing used PBMCs or T cells enriched from blood (not recorded which). The TCR comes from a woman aged 45-65 years who had been exposed to COVID-19. In DNA, the CDR3 is TGTGCCAGCAGCTTCTTTAGCGGAGATACGCAGTATTTT. Residues: CASSFFSGDTQYF.